This T cell receptor beta chain is from a study of blood T cells in healthy people across ages. Investigators took about 9.1 milliliters of peripheral blood from every donor. Turning to this clonotype: What it recognizes is unknown.

Next came a second PCR, run for about 6 to 12 cycles, which used a sample-barcoded 5' primer along with a J-beta primer mix. Every cDNA was tagged by a template-switch adaptor with 12 random nucleotides. From the 5' RACE reads, TCRdb called clonotypes with MiXCR, one entry per CDR3 protein. Of around 900,000 distinct CDR3 sequences in the sample, roughly 47% were seen once. General study results and limits: The long-lived group displayed more naive CD4+ cells, plus higher diversity, than the aged donors did. Per million T cells, TCR beta diversity dropped roughly linearly as age increased.

Germline V CDR1 and CDR2: SNHLY, FYNNEI. The CDR3 covers 15 residues. With V trimmed by 7 bases and J by 3 bases, 8 bases remained unmatched. This receptor was taken from a woman aged 60 to 75 in good health. The chain employs TRBV2 and TRBJ1-4, with 7 nucleotides matching TRBD1. The sequencing sample was made of blood. The CDR3 here is CASTKTGTANEKLFF. The CDR3 DNA sequence: TGTGCCAGCACCAAAACCGGGACAGCTAATGAAAAACTGTTTTTT.